This entry concerns a single T cell receptor (beta chain). This sample was included in a study of CD8+ T cells in alopecia areata. CDR3 length: 16 amino acids. Germline-derived CDR1 and CDR2 are MNHEY and SMNVEV (reference sequence). V gave up 0 bases and J gave up 3 bases, with 12 bases separating them. cDNA prepared by RNA extraction and subsequent reverse transcription served as the template for sequencing. Sequencing used immunoSEQ multiplex PCR; TCRdb keeps in-frame clones, though not all of them. The table lists 45,000 to 60,000 clones, around 97% of them singletons. This receptor was obtained from a human donor with alopecia areata. Sequenced material: CD8+ T cells sorted from blood, taken at week 0. V gene TRBV27 combines with J gene TRBJ2-1; possibly TRBD2 for D (5 bases). In DNA form, the CDR3 reads TGTGCCAGCAGTTTATCGTCGGGATCGTACTACAATGAGCAGTTCTTC. Its translation is CASSLSSGSYYNEQFF.